One sample yielded the 21 T cell receptor beta chains listed below, sequenced in a study of T cells in Graves' hyperthyroidism and ophthalmopathy. RNA transcripts yielded amplified TCR beta CDR3 regions. TCR CDR3 underwent first-round RT-PCR with the HTBI primer set. MiXCR was run by TCRdb on the multiplex PCR reads, yielding one entry per CDR3 protein. Among 730,000 or so distinct CDR3 sequences, about 19% were seen once, and the ten largest hold around 15%. What was sequenced was blood. These receptors were obtained from a woman between 45 and 65 years old with Graves' hyperthyroidism that later progressed to Graves' ophthalmopathy.

The sample holds many counts of this clonotype. J is TRBJ1-1 and V is TRBV7-3; 8 nucleotides line up with TRBD1. The V gene end was trimmed by 1 base and the J gene end by 8 bases; junction bases not matched to a gene: 6. Germline V gene data show CDR1 as SGHTA and CDR2 as FQGTGA. The CDR3 spans 14 residues. CDR3: CASSLNPGGAEAFF. In DNA, the CDR3 is TGTGCCAGCAGCTTAAACCCAGGGGGCGCCGAAGCTTTCTTT. Looking up the rest from reference TRBV7-3 and TRBJ1-1 gives the full variable domain: GAGVSQTPSNKVTEKGKYVELRCDPISGHTALYWYRQSLGQGPEFLIYFQGTGAADDSGLPNDRFFAVRPEGSVSTLKIQRTERGDSAVYLCASSLNPGGAEAFFGQGTRLTVV.

This clonotype was counted only a few times. The chain is built from TRBV7-9 and TRBJ2-1; TRBD1 matches 7 bases. The length of the CDR3 is 15 residues. J lost 0 bases, V lost 5 bases, and 4 bases had no gene match. Germline CDR1 SEHNR, CDR2 FQNEAQ (reference sequence). The CDR3 DNA sequence: TGTGCCAGCAGCGAAGGGGGCAGCTCCTACAATGAGCAGTTCTTC. This codes for CASSEGGSSYNEQFF.

A few counts support this clonotype. V usage is TRBV20-1 and J usage is TRBJ2-1; 7 nucleotides match TRBD2. V gave up 0 bases and J gave up 0 bases; unmatched junction bases: 8. This CDR3 comprises 17 residues. The V gene's germline CDR1 is DFQATT and CDR2 SNEGSKA (reference sequence). As DNA, the CDR3 is TGCAGTGCTAGAGACTGGCGGGGGAGGAGCTCCTACAATGAGCAGTTCTTC. Translating gives CSARDWRGRSSYNEQFF.

The rearrangement uses TRBV5-6 and TRBJ1-5; 10 positions match TRBD1. The CDR3 is made up of 15 amino acids. Germline assignment: CDR1 SGHDT and CDR2 YYEEEE. Trimming took 3 bases from V and 7 from J; bases not matched to a gene: 7. The CDR3 loop is CASSSGTGESQPQHF. The CDR3 DNA reads TGTGCCAGCAGCTCCGGGACAGGGGAATCACAGCCCCAGCATTTT.

This clonotype was observed many times. The V call is TRBV10-3, the J call TRBJ1-5; 7 bases are shared with TRBD1. Trimming at V came to 0 bases and at J to 2 bases, leaving 7 bases not matched to a gene. CDR3 length: 17 amino acids. CDR1 ENHRY and CDR2 SYGVKD come from the germline V gene. The CDR3 spells CAISESQGVGGNQPQHF. DNA for the CDR3: TGTGCCATCAGTGAGTCGCAGGGGGTAGGTGGCAATCAGCCCCAGCATTTT.

The chain joins TRBV5-4 to TRBJ2-5; no definite D call. This CDR3 has 12 amino acids. V was clipped by 4 bases and J by 5 bases, with 9 bases between them. CDR1 SGHNT and CDR2 YYREEE come from the germline V gene (reference sequence). The CDR3 here is CASSIDVETQYF. CDR3 coding DNA: TGTGCCAGCAGCATTGATGTGGAGACCCAGTACTTC. Drawing the rest from reference TRBV5-4 and TRBJ2-5, the complete variable domain is ETGVTQSPTHLIKTRGQQVTLRCSSQSGHNTVSWYQQALGQGPQFIFQYYREEENGRGNFPPRFSGLQFPNYSSELNVNALELDDSALYLCASSIDVETQYFGPGTRLLVL.

CDR3 sequence reads: CSVWDTNMNTEAFF. The CDR3 coding sequence is TGCAGCGTTTGGGACACGAATATGAACACTGAAGCTTTCTTT. This rearrangement joins TRBV29-1 to TRBJ1-1; possibly TRBD1 for D (6 bases). This CDR3 has 14 residues. The V end was cut by 5 bases, the J end by 0 bases, with 13 bases between. CDR1 and CDR2 from the germline V gene are SQVTM and ANQGSEA.

This clonotype was detected many times. The rearrangement joins TRBV30 to TRBJ2-7; no clear D. The CDR3 covers 11 residues. Trimming removed 4 bases from V and 3 bases from J, with 7 bases in between. Germline CDR1 and CDR2: GTSNPN and SVGIG (reference sequence). Here the CDR3 reads CAWMSFYEQYF. Written as DNA, the CDR3 is TGTGCCTGGATGTCATTCTACGAGCAGTACTTC. Full variable domain (remainder filled in from reference TRBV30 and TRBJ2-7): SQTIHQWPATLVQPVGSPLSLECTVEGTSNPNLYWYRQAAGRGLQLLFYSVGIGQISSEVPQNLSASRPQDRQFILSSKKLLLSDSGFYLCAWMSFYEQYFGPGTRLTVT.

The table lists this clonotype with many counts. This chain uses TRBV9 with TRBJ2-7; a weak D match, TRBD2 (7 bases). CDR3 length: 15 amino acids. Germline assignment: CDR1 SGDLS and CDR2 YYNGEE. Between the trimmed V and J ends, which lost 4 bases and 0 bases, there was a span of 14 bases. The CDR3 spells CASSRGAGASYEQYF. In DNA, the CDR3 is TGTGCCAGCAGCCGGGGCGCGGGGGCCTCCTACGAGCAGTACTTC.

This clonotype was counted many times. This chain uses TRBV12-3 or TRBV12-4 with TRBJ1-1, with TRBD1 as a possible D gene (5 bases). The CDR3 covers 15 residues. V lost 3 bases and J lost 1, with 12 bases in between. CDR3 coding DNA: TGTGCCAGCAGTTTGGGCTGGGGGGGGAACACTGAAGCTTTCTTT. Its protein product is CASSLGWGGNTEAFF.

The chain combines TRBV5-1 with TRBJ2-5; TRBD1 might be the D (5 bases). V gave up 4 bases and J gave up 5 bases, with 15 bases separating them. The CDR3 loop spans 14 amino acids. Germline values: CDR1 SGHRS, CDR2 YFSETQ. The CDR3 sequence: CASSPGADGETQYF. The CDR3 nucleotides read TGCGCCAGCAGCCCTGGGGCTGACGGGGAGACCCAGTACTTC.

This clonotype was seen more than once but under ten times. One junction end does not reproduce the germline sequence, and a read error may be involved. The chain uses TRBV12-3 or TRBV12-4 and TRBJ1-1; 9 bases line up with TRBD1. This CDR3 is 15 amino acids long. CDR3 nucleotide sequence: TGTGCCAGTATTCTTTACAGGGGGCGGGACACTGAAGCTCTCTTT. Translation: CASILYRGRDTEALF.

This clonotype was counted at least ten times. The chain joins TRBV5-1 to TRBJ2-3; 12 bases agree with TRBD2. Germline lookup yields CDR1 SGHRS and CDR2 YFSETQ. The CDR3 loop spans 14 amino acids. V trimming: 6 bases; J trimming: 4 bases; junction bases outside the gene matches: 3. For the CDR3, the DNA is TGCGCCAGCACCCTAGCGGGGGGGTCAGATACGCAGTATTTT. Protein product: CASTLAGGSDTQYF.

Many counts were recorded for this clonotype. The V and J genes are TRBV3-1 and TRBJ2-3, with a tentative D call TRBD2 (5 bases). Trimming stripped 2 bases from V and 0 bases from J, with 12 bases between. Germline CDR1 LGHDT, CDR2 YNNKEL (reference sequence). The CDR3 is 16 residues long. The CDR3 loop reads CASSQFRGASTDTQYF. For the CDR3, the DNA is TGTGCCAGCAGCCAATTCCGGGGTGCTAGCACAGATACGCAGTATTTT.

In this sample, this clonotype turned up a few times. The chain has TRBV9 and TRBJ1-1; TRBD1 is a possible D gene (6 bases). Germline CDR1 SGDLS, CDR2 YYNGEE. This CDR3 region has 14 residues. V was shortened by 4 bases and J by 4 bases, with 14 bases between the two germline ends. CDR3: CASSPLRGGTEAFF. Written as DNA, the CDR3 is TGTGCCAGCAGCCCCCTAAGGGGGGGCACTGAAGCTTTCTTT.

This clonotype was counted a few times. This sequence joins TRBV7-9 and TRBJ2-7, with 10 bases identical to TRBD1. CDR3 length: 15 amino acids. V lost 2 bases and J lost 5; bases outside the gene matches: 6. Germline CDR1 SEHNR, CDR2 FQNEAQ (reference sequence). The CDR3 spells CASSLPLDRGDEQYF. As DNA, the CDR3 is TGTGCCAGCAGCTTACCCTTGGACAGGGGGGACGAGCAGTACTTC.

This clonotype was observed at least ten times. The rearrangement joins TRBV3-1 to TRBJ2-3, with TRBD1 matching 9 bases. This CDR3 has 15 residues. Trimming removed 6 bases from V and 2 bases from J; junction bases left unmatched: 6. Germline V gene data show CDR1 as LGHDT and CDR2 as YNNKEL (reference sequence). For the CDR3, the DNA is TGTGCCAGCAGTATTTGGGACAGGGCCACAGATACGCAGTATTTT. Translation: CASSIWDRATDTQYF.

A word on this clonotype: At one of its ends the junction is not consistent with the germline gene, which may arise from a read error. The chain is built from TRBV20-1 and TRBJ2-3, with D perhaps matching TRBD1 or TRBD2 (6 bases each). Germline CDR1 and CDR2: DFQATT and SNEGSKA (reference sequence). The CDR3 runs to 15 residues. The CDR3 bases are TGCGGTGCTAGAGATGGGGGGCCCCTAGTGGATACGCAGTATTTT. Encoded protein: CGARDGGPLVDTQYF.

This clonotype was recorded at least ten times. The chain uses TRBV3-1 and TRBJ2-4; D perhaps matches TRBD2 (5 bases). Germline CDR1 and CDR2: LGHDT and YNNKEL (reference sequence). Deletions cut 1 base from V and 7 bases from J, with 8 bases between. The CDR3 runs to 13 residues. CDR3 residues: CASSQAWENIQYF. CDR3 nucleotide sequence: TGTGCCAGCAGCCAAGCCTGGGAGAACATTCAGTACTTC.

This clonotype occurred a few times. The rearrangement uses TRBV15 and TRBJ1-5; TRBD1 matches at 8 bases. Germline V gives CDR1 LNHNV, CDR2 YYDKDF (reference sequence). This CDR3 region has 16 residues. V shed 0 bases and J 11 bases; nucleotides not matched to a gene: 12. The CDR3 reads CATSRDFGTGLFAQHF. The CDR3 DNA reads TGTGCCACCAGCAGAGATTTTGGGACAGGCCTCTTCGCCCAGCATTTT. Supplemented by reference TRBV15 and TRBJ1-5, the full variable domain reads DAMVIQNPRYQVTQFGKPVTLSCSQTLNHNVMYWYQQKSSQAPKLLFHYYDKDFNNEADTPDNFQSRRPNTSFCFLDIRSPGLGDTAMYLCATSRDFGTGLFAQHFGDGTRLSIL.

Ten or more counts support this clonotype. The genes are TRBV11-2 and TRBJ1-1; D is uncertain. V lost 2 bases and J 0 bases, leaving 7 bases between the germline ends. CDR1 is SGHAT and CDR2 is FQNNGV in the germline V gene. The CDR3 consists of 14 residues. The CDR3 region has the DNA TGTGCCAGCAGCTTACAGGCGATGAACACTGAAGCTTTCTTT. Encoded protein: CASSLQAMNTEAFF. Complete variable domain (other parts from reference TRBV11-2 and TRBJ1-1): EAGVAQSPRYKIIEKRQSVAFWCNPISGHATLYWYQQILGQGPKLLIQFQNNGVVDDSQLPKDRFSAERLKGVDSTLKIQPAKLEDSAVYLCASSLQAMNTEAFFGQGTRLTVV.